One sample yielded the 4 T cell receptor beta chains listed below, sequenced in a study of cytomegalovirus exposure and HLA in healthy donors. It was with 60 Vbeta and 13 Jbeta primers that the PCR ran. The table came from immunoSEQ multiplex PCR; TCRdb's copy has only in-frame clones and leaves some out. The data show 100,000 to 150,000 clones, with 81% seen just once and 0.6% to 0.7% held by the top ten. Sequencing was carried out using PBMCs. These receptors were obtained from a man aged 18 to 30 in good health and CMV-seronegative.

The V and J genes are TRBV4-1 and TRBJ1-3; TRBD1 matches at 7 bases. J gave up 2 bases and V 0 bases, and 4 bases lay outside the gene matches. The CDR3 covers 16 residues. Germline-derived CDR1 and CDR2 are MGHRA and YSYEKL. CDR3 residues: CASSQDWGTAGNTIYF. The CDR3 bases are TGCGCCAGCAGCCAAGATTGGGGGACAGCTGGAAACACCATATATTTT.

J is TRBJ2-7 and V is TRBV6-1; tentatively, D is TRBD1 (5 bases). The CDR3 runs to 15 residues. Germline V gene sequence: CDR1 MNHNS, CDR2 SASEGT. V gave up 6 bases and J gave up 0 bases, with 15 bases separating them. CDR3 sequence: CASSLTAADSYEQYF. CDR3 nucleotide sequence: TGTGCCAGCAGCCTGACAGCAGCTGACTCCTACGAGCAGTACTTC.

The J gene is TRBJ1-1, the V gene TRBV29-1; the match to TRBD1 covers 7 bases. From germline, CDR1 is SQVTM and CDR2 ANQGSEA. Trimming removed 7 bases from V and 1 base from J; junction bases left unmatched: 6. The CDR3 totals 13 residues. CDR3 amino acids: CSAGTGENTEAFF. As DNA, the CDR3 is TGCAGCGCTGGAACAGGGGAGAACACTGAAGCTTTCTTT.

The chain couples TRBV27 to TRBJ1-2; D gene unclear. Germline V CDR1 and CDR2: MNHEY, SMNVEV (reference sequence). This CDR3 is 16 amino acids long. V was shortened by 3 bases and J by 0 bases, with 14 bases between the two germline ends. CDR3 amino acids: CASSFSSAPPNYGYTF. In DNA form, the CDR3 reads TGTGCCAGCAGTTTTTCCAGCGCCCCTCCTAACTATGGCTACACCTTC.